The 22 T cell receptor beta chains reported below all come from one sample, sequenced in a study of T cells after yellow fever vaccination. TCRdb reanalysed the 5' RACE reads using MiXCR and keeps one entry per CDR3 protein. The table includes almost 600,000 distinct CDR3 sequences, 13% detected once. This sample comprised PBMCs, obtained on the day of the yellow fever booster vaccination. These receptors all stem from a young man who received the YFV17D yellow fever vaccine.

This clonotype was seen only a few times. The V gene is TRBV6-1, the J gene TRBJ1-1, with 7 bases matching TRBD1. J gave up 1 base and V 8 bases, and 10 bases lay outside the gene matches. The length of the CDR3 is 15 residues. CDR1 and CDR2 from the germline V gene are MNHNS and SASEGT. CDR3 in amino acids: CASRGAGGANTEAFF. CDR3 bases: TGTGCCAGCCGGGGAGCAGGGGGGGCGAACACTGAAGCTTTCTTT.

Only a few counts were recorded for this clonotype. The chain links TRBV7-6 to TRBJ2-1; 8 positions match TRBD2. With 3 bases clipped from V and 1 base from J, the junction kept 2 bases outside the gene matches. Per the germline V gene, CDR1 is SGHVS and CDR2 is FNYEAQ. CDR3 size: 15 residues. CDR3 DNA: TGTGCCAGCAGCTTCCGGGGGGGGTCCTACAATGAGCAGTTCTTC. Translation gives CASSFRGGSYNEQFF.

This clonotype was detected a few times. The chain joins TRBV29-1 to TRBJ1-1; D gene unclear. The CDR3 runs to 13 residues. The germline V gene encodes CDR1 SQVTM and CDR2 ANQGSEA. Trimming removed 6 bases at V and 5 bases at J, with 16 bases between. CDR3: CSVALLTTTEAFF. The CDR3 region has the DNA TGCAGCGTCGCCCTCCTTACAACGACTGAAGCTTTCTTT.

The genes are TRBV6-1 and TRBJ1-5; 12 bases line up with TRBD1. The V and J ends lost 6 bases and 6 bases, in that order; junction bases with no gene match: 6. This CDR3 has 15 residues. Germline loops: CDR1 MNHNS, CDR2 SASEGT. CDR3 bases: TGTGCCAGCAGGACCGGGACAGGGGGCCGTCAGCCCCAGCATTTT. Its protein product is CASRTGTGGRQPQHF.

This clonotype was detected a few times. The gene calls are TRBV20-1 and TRBJ2-7, with 10 bases that match TRBD2. J was trimmed by 4 bases and V by 6 bases; bases with no gene match: 9. This CDR3 is 14 amino acids long. Germline lookup yields CDR1 DFQATT and CDR2 SNEGSKA (reference sequence). DNA for the CDR3: TGCAGTGCCCCCCGGGGGACTAGCGAATACGAGCAGTACTTC. Amino acids: CSAPRGTSEYEQYF.

The chain links TRBV20-1 to TRBJ2-7; D unresolved. The CDR3 is 12 amino acids. Germline V lookup: CDR1 DFQATT, CDR2 SNEGSKA (reference sequence). V lost 5 bases and J 7 bases, leaving 15 bases between the germline ends. This chain's CDR3 is CSALGSAREQYF. DNA of the CDR3: TGCAGTGCTTTAGGCAGCGCGCGGGAGCAGTACTTC.

This clonotype appeared many times. The chain joins TRBV3-1 to TRBJ2-1; 9 bases map to TRBD1. Germline CDR1 reads LGHDT; CDR2 reads YNNKEL (reference sequence). The trim removed 2 bases at V and 7 bases at J, leaving 3 bases unmatched. The CDR3 sequence is 14 residues long. This CDR3 reads CASSQWDRENEQFF. CDR3 nucleotides: TGTGCCAGCAGCCAATGGGACAGGGAAAATGAGCAGTTCTTC.

The J gene is TRBJ2-5, the V gene TRBV20-1; TRBD2 matches 8 bases. The V segment lost 5 bases and the J segment 5 bases; nucleotides outside the gene matches: 13. The CDR3 is made up of 15 amino acids. Germline V gives CDR1 DFQATT, CDR2 SNEGSKA (reference sequence). CDR3 coding DNA: TGCAGTGCTCAACGGGGGGGCAGGGCGGGCGAGACCCAGTACTTC. Translation: CSAQRGGRAGETQYF.

This chain joins TRBV20-1 and TRBJ2-2; the D is unclear. With 6 bases removed from V and 2 bases from J, the gap between germline ends came to 10 bases. Germline V gene sequence: CDR1 DFQATT, CDR2 SNEGSKA (reference sequence). This CDR3 comprises 13 residues. The DNA for the CDR3 is TGCAGTGCCCCCGCCATTAACACCGGGGAGCTGTTTTTT. Translating gives CSAPAINTGELFF.

This clonotype was counted between two and nine times. CDR3 coding DNA: TGTGCCAGCGCGGACTACTACAATGAGCAGTTCTTC. It specifies CASADYYNEQFF. The genes are TRBV2 and TRBJ2-1; D might be TRBD2 (6 bases). The germline V and J ends were trimmed by 8 bases and 3 bases, with 8 bases remaining between them. Germline-derived CDR1 and CDR2 are SNHLY and FYNNEI. The CDR3 sequence is 12 residues long.

This clonotype has just a few counts. The V gene is TRBV11-2, the J gene TRBJ1-5; D gene uncertain. V was pared by 0 bases and J by 0 bases, with 12 bases between. This CDR3 region has 17 residues. Germline V lookup: CDR1 SGHAT, CDR2 FQNNGV. CDR3 residues: CASSLEGGIYSNQPQHF. CDR3 DNA: TGTGCCAGCAGCTTAGAGGGAGGGATCTATAGCAATCAGCCCCAGCATTTT.

This clonotype has ten or more counts. The rearrangement uses TRBV11-2 and TRBJ1-1, with 9 bases that match TRBD1. The CDR3 is made up of 14 amino acids. The trim removed 3 bases at V and 1 base at J, leaving 0 bases unmatched. From germline, CDR1 is SGHAT and CDR2 FQNNGV. CDR3 amino acids: CASSLTGGNTEAFF. The CDR3 nucleotides are TGTGCCAGCAGCTTGACAGGGGGGAACACTGAAGCTTTCTTT.

This clonotype has just a few counts. V gene TRBV6-5 combines with J gene TRBJ2-2; D could derive from TRBD1 or TRBD2 (5 bases each). Trimming took 0 bases from V and 4 from J, leaving 6 bases between them. CDR1 is MNHEY, CDR2 SVGAGI, per germline. The CDR3 totals 14 residues. CDR3 in DNA: TGTGCCAGCAGTTACTCGAGGGGCACCGGGGAGCTGTTTTTT. It translates to CASSYSRGTGELFF.

This clonotype was seen more than once but under ten times. The chain joins TRBV5-1 to TRBJ2-3; 7 bases map to TRBD2. The junction had 12 bases not matched to a gene; V was cut back by 4 bases and J by 1 base. The germline V gene encodes CDR1 SGHRS and CDR2 YFSETQ. The CDR3 runs 17 residues. The CDR3 loop reads CASSRQTSGAGTDTQYF. CDR3 sequence (DNA): TGCGCCAGCAGCCGGCAGACCAGCGGGGCCGGCACAGATACGCAGTATTTT.

CDR3 in DNA: TGCGCCAGCAGCGTTCAGCGGGGCCGCACAGATACGCAGTATTTT. This codes for CASSVQRGRTDTQYF. J is TRBJ2-3 and V is TRBV5-1; 7 bases agree with TRBD2. The CDR3 has 15 amino acids. CDR1 is SGHRS, CDR2 YFSETQ, per germline. Trimming cost V 4 bases and J 1 base; bases outside gene matches: 6.

This clonotype has more than one count but fewer than ten. The chain recombines TRBV11-2 with TRBJ1-2, with no clear D. Trimming removed 0 bases from V and 10 bases from J, with 6 bases in between. Germline values: CDR1 SGHAT, CDR2 FQNNGV. This CDR3 region has 11 residues. The CDR3 spells CASSLDSSYTF. The CDR3 DNA reads as TGTGCCAGCAGCTTAGACAGCTCCTACACCTTC. Full variable domain (missing parts from reference TRBV11-2 and TRBJ1-2): EAGVAQSPRYKIIEKRQSVAFWCNPISGHATLYWYQQILGQGPKLLIQFQNNGVVDDSQLPKDRFSAERLKGVDSTLKIQPAKLEDSAVYLCASSLDSSYTFGSGTRLTVV.

This clonotype was found a few times. The gene calls are TRBV4-2 and TRBJ2-3; D call uncertain. V lost 0 bases to trimming and J lost 2 bases, with 6 bases between them. The CDR3 totals 14 residues. The V gene's germline CDR1 is LGHNA and CDR2 YNFKEQ. CDR3 bases: TGTGCCAGCAGCCAAGAGGTCCACACAGATACGCAGTATTTT. Translated: CASSQEVHTDTQYF.

The chain links TRBV20-1 to TRBJ2-7; 7 nucleotides match TRBD1. The CDR3 extends over 13 amino acids. CDR1 DFQATT and CDR2 SNEGSKA come from the germline V gene (reference sequence). Losses at the gene ends were 6 bases for V and 0 bases for J; bases not matched to a gene: 5. The CDR3 protein is CSALQGISYEQYF. For the CDR3, the DNA is TGCAGTGCACTACAGGGGATCTCCTACGAGCAGTACTTC.

This clonotype occurred a few times. The chain uses TRBV29-1 and TRBJ2-7; weak D call: TRBD2 (6 bases). Germline CDR1 and CDR2: SQVTM and ANQGSEA. This CDR3 has 15 residues. The ends were cut back, 5 bases at V and 3 bases at J, with 20 bases in the middle. CDR3 sequence (DNA): TGCAGCGTTCCCCAGGGTGAGGGACTCCTCTACGAGCAGTACTTC. This sequence encodes CSVPQGEGLLYEQYF.

The chain carries TRBV6-5 and TRBJ2-3; D call uncertain. With 5 bases removed from V and 8 bases from J, the gap between germline ends came to 8 bases. The CDR3 is 11 amino acids. Germline assignment: CDR1 MNHEY and CDR2 SVGAGI. CDR3 nucleotides: TGTGCCAGCAGTAGGGTCGGTACGCAGTATTTT. This translates into CASSRVGTQYF.

The J gene is TRBJ1-1, the V gene TRBV6-5; D is uncertain. There are 12 residues in the CDR3. Germline-derived CDR1 and CDR2 are MNHEY and SVGAGI. The V and J ends lost 5 bases and 5 bases respectively, with 9 bases between them. In DNA, the CDR3 is TGTGCCAGCAGTCGTCCAGGAACTGAAGCTTTCTTT. Amino acid sequence: CASSRPGTEAFF.

V is TRBV6-2 or TRBV6-3 and J is TRBJ1-5; D remains unclear. Germline V gene lookup returns CDR1 MNHEY and CDR2 SVGEGT. The CDR3 loop spans 15 amino acids. Trimming took 4 bases from V and 2 from J, leaving 12 bases between them. The CDR3: CASSLSGFGNQPQHF. The CDR3 DNA reads TGTGCCAGCAGTTTGTCGGGATTTGGCAATCAGCCCCAGCATTTT.